This T cell receptor beta chain emerged from a study of T cells after yellow fever vaccination. This clonotype came up many times. TCRdb called the 5' RACE reads again in MiXCR, with one record for every CDR3 protein. Among about 340,000 distinct CDR3 sequences listed, 8.7% were seen once. The source is a man aged 18 to 30 who received the YFV17D yellow fever vaccine. The sequences come from PBMCs, collected on the day of the first yellow fever vaccination.

Here the CDR3 reads CASSRGPGANVLTF. The CDR3 nucleotides read TGTGCCAGCAGTAGGGGTCCTGGGGCCAACGTCCTGACTTTC. The chain couples TRBV12-3 or TRBV12-4 to TRBJ2-6, with a weak D call TRBD1 (5 bases). Trimming removed 5 bases from V and 2 bases from J, with 7 bases in between. The CDR3 loop spans 14 amino acids.